This T cell receptor (beta chain) was obtained from a study of OX40 agonist ivuxolimab in advanced cancers. Produced via immunoSEQ multiplex PCR; TCRdb's table is partial and in-frame only. Among 69,000 or so clones, almost 85% were seen once, and the ten largest hold around 5%. The ends were cut back, 7 bases at V and 4 bases at J, with 16 bases in the middle. The germline V gene has CDR1 LNHDA and CDR2 SQIVND (reference sequence). The CDR3 consists of 15 residues. The clonotype comes from an adult with an advanced solid tumor such as melanoma, head and neck, liver or kidney cancer. The sample here was CD4+ or CD8+ T cells sorted from blood, taken in a trial of the OX40 agonist ivuxolimab. This chain uses TRBV19 with TRBJ2-2; possibly TRBD2 for D (6 bases). The CDR3 protein is CASTWRAPLTGELFF. The CDR3 bases are TGTGCCAGTACCTGGAGGGCCCCCCTCACCGGGGAGCTGTTTTTT.